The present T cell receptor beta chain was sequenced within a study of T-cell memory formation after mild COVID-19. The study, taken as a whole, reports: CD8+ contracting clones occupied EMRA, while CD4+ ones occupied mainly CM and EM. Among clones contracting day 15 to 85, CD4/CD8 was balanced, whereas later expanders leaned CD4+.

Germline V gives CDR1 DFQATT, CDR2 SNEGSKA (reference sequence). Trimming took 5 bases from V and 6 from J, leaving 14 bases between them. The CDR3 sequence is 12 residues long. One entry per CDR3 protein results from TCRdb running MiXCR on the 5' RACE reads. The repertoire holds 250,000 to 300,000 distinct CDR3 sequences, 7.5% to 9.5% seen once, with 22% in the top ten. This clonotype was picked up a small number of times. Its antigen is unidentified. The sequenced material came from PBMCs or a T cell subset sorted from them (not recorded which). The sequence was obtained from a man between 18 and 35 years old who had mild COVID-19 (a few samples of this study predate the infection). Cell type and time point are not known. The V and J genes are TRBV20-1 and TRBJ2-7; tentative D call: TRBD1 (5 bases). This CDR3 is CSAERQYGEQYF. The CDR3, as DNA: TGCAGTGCTGAACGACAGTACGGCGAGCAGTACTTC.